These 21 T cell receptor beta chains were sequenced from one sample in a study of shared clonotypes between healthy human individuals. TCRdb keeps only in-frame clones here, not all; method: immunoSEQ multiplex PCR. Found here are under 550,000 clones, 90% to 96% of them singletons; the top ten hold about 0.064%. The material sequenced was naive CD4+ T cells sorted from blood. Subset defined: CD45RA+ positively selected. The receptors come from a young woman in good health.

The chain is built from TRBV11-3 and TRBJ1-5; D call uncertain. The germline V and J ends were trimmed by 5 bases and 0 bases, with 14 bases remaining between them. There are 16 residues in the CDR3. Germline CDR1 reads SGHNT; CDR2 reads YENEEA. CDR3 nucleotides: TGTGCCAGCAGCCCCCGTTTCGGATATAGCAATCAGCCCCAGCATTTT. Protein product: CASSPRFGYSNQPQHF.

The chain employs TRBV2 and TRBJ2-7; TRBD1 agrees at 7 bases. With 8 bases clipped from V and 3 bases from J, the junction kept 25 bases outside the gene matches. The CDR3 consists of 19 residues. CDR1 is SNHLY and CDR2 is FYNNEI in the germline V gene. The CDR3 protein is CASGLRLGEPGQSDYEQYF. The CDR3 DNA reads TGTGCCAGCGGGTTGAGGTTAGGGGAACCGGGACAGTCTGACTACGAGCAGTACTTC. The variable domain in full, completed from reference TRBV2 and TRBJ2-7, reads EPEVTQTPSHQVTQMGQEVILRCVPISNHLYFYWYRQILGQKVEFLVSFYNNEISEKSEIFDDQFSVERPDGSNFTLKIRSTKLEDSAMYFCASGLRLGEPGQSDYEQYFGPGTRLTVT.

The chain joins TRBV4-1 to TRBJ2-6, with TRBD1 matching over 8 bases. The length of the CDR3 is 19 residues. The V gene's germline CDR1 is MGHRA and CDR2 YSYEKL. The V segment lost 4 bases and the J segment 4 bases; nucleotides outside the gene matches: 15. CDR3 sequence reads: CASSLLLTRTGKGANVLTF. CDR3 nucleotides: TGCGCCAGCAGCCTTCTTCTTACCCGGACAGGGAAGGGGGCCAACGTCCTGACTTTC.

The CDR3 loop reads CASKEGLAGSEQFF. The CDR3 bases are TGTGCCTCGAAAGAGGGACTAGCGGGGTCAGAGCAGTTCTTC. The chain has TRBV19 and TRBJ2-1; 13 bases are a match to TRBD2. Germline V CDR1 and CDR2: LNHDA, SQIVND (reference sequence). The CDR3 loop spans 14 amino acids. Trimming removed 11 bases from V and 10 bases from J; junction bases left unmatched: 11.

The chain employs TRBV7-9 and TRBJ1-5; D possibly corresponds to TRBD1 (6 bases). Trimming shortened V by 0 bases and J by 6 bases, and 6 bases separated the two germline ends. Germline CDR1 reads SEHNR; CDR2 reads FQNEAQ (reference sequence). The CDR3 covers 13 residues. The DNA of the CDR3 is TGTGCCAGCAGCTTAGCGGGGGCTCAGCCCCAGCATTTT. Its protein product is CASSLAGAQPQHF.

The chain has TRBV6-1 and TRBJ2-1; tentative D call: TRBD1 (5 bases). Germline V gene data show CDR1 as MNHNS and CDR2 as SASEGT. V lost 6 bases and J lost 5, with 8 bases in between. The CDR3 covers 12 residues. The CDR3: CASRRGDNEQFF. In DNA form, the CDR3 reads TGTGCCAGCAGAAGGGGCGACAATGAGCAGTTCTTC.

The V call is TRBV6-1, the J call TRBJ2-3; D is uncertain. V lost 4 bases, J lost 6 bases, and 11 bases lay in between. Germline lookup yields CDR1 MNHNS and CDR2 SASEGT. The CDR3 covers 13 residues. The DNA for the CDR3 is TGTGCCAGCAGTGGTGTCTCTGGGGATACGCAGTATTTT. As protein: CASSGVSGDTQYF.

The chain has TRBV2 and TRBJ2-1, with 7 bases matching TRBD2. The germline V gene encodes CDR1 SNHLY and CDR2 FYNNEI. The junction had 6 bases not matched to a gene; V was cut back by 6 bases and J by 4 bases. This CDR3 is built from 14 residues. This chain's CDR3 is CASRLGLEYNEQFF. The CDR3 DNA is TGTGCCAGCAGACTCGGACTAGAGTACAATGAGCAGTTCTTC.

The V call is TRBV28, the J call TRBJ1-2, with 12 bases aligning to TRBD1. J gave up 6 bases and V 5 bases, and 10 bases lay outside the gene matches. CDR1 is MDHEN, CDR2 SYDVKM, per germline. The CDR3 has 16 residues. CDR3 sequence (DNA): TGTGCCAGCAGTGCCCCGGGACAGGGGGCTCATCATGGCTACACCTTC. It is translated as CASSAPGQGAHHGYTF.

The J gene is TRBJ2-2, the V gene TRBV7-2, with D perhaps matching TRBD1 or TRBD2 (6 bases each). V gave up 1 base and J gave up 2 bases, with 11 bases separating them. Germline V lookup: CDR1 SGHTA, CDR2 FQGNSA. The CDR3 extends over 16 amino acids. CDR3 nucleotide sequence: TGTGCCAGCAGCTTAGAACAGGGAGGTAACACCGGGGAGCTGTTTTTT. It encodes CASSLEQGGNTGELFF.

The genes are TRBV28 and TRBJ2-7, with D possibly TRBD2 on 5 matching bases. V was pared by 3 bases and J by 9 bases, with 12 bases between. The CDR3 spans 12 residues. From germline, CDR1 is MDHEN and CDR2 SYDVKM. Here the CDR3 reads CASSFLWEWQYF. Here the CDR3 DNA reads TGTGCCAGCAGTTTCCTGTGGGAGTGGCAGTACTTC.

The V gene is TRBV27, the J gene TRBJ2-4; D remains unclear. Between the trimmed V and J ends, which lost 6 bases and 5 bases, there was a span of 17 bases. CDR1 and CDR2 from the germline V gene are MNHEY and SMNVEV (reference sequence). This CDR3 spans 15 amino acids. The chain's CDR3 is CASSPVLVGENIQYF. For the CDR3, the DNA is TGTGCCAGCAGCCCGGTTCTAGTCGGCGAAAACATTCAGTACTTC.

The count of this clone is one. The chain employs TRBV6-1 and TRBJ1-3; no definite D call. V was cut by 8 bases and J by 4 bases, with 12 bases left in between. The CDR3 spans 13 residues. The germline V gene has CDR1 MNHNS and CDR2 SASEGT. CDR3 DNA: TGTGCCAGCTGTGGCCTACGAGGAAACACCATATATTTT. Protein sequence: CASCGLRGNTIYF.

The rearrangement links TRBV7-3 to TRBJ2-2, with D perhaps matching TRBD2 (6 bases). The CDR3 is 13 amino acids. CDR1 SGHTA and CDR2 FQGTGA come from the germline V gene. V lost 5 bases and J lost 7, with 11 bases in between. CDR3 protein: CASSRTGVGELFF. CDR3 DNA: TGTGCCAGCAGCCGCACGGGAGTCGGGGAGCTGTTTTTT.

The chain has TRBV28 and TRBJ2-7; 11 nucleotides align to TRBD2. Germline trimming cut 5 bases from V and 4 bases from J; bases unmatched to any gene: 13. CDR1 MDHEN and CDR2 SYDVKM come from the germline V gene. The CDR3 length is 17 residues. CDR3 sequence reads: CASSIDGTSGSFYEQYF. CDR3 nucleotides: TGTGCCAGCAGTATTGATGGGACTAGCGGCTCTTTTTACGAGCAGTACTTC.

The chain employs TRBV27 and TRBJ2-7; D may be TRBD1 or TRBD2 (5 bases each). The CDR3 runs 13 residues. Germline V gene data show CDR1 as MNHEY and CDR2 as SMNVEV (reference sequence). V was cut by 2 bases and J by 12 bases, with 17 bases left in between. The CDR3 region is CASSLQVGGEGYF. CDR3 coding DNA: TGTGCCAGCAGTTTACAGGTTGGGGGAGAGGGGTACTTC.

V usage is TRBV28 and J usage is TRBJ1-2, with D maybe TRBD1 (5 bases). Germline V gene data show CDR1 as MDHEN and CDR2 as SYDVKM. Trimming pared 5 bases from V and 3 bases from J, leaving 16 bases between. This CDR3 comprises 15 residues. CDR3 sequence: CASSPPRGNHYGYTF. CDR3 bases: TGTGCCAGCAGTCCCCCTCGGGGGAATCACTATGGCTACACCTTC.

This chain joins TRBV6-5 and TRBJ2-7; 11 nucleotides agree with TRBD2. Per germline, CDR1 MNHEY and CDR2 SVGAGI. V lost 7 bases to trimming and J lost 3 bases; unmatched junction nucleotides: 8. This CDR3 has 15 residues. The CDR3 sequence is CASKSIGTSGYEQYF. In DNA form, the CDR3 reads TGTGCCAGCAAGTCTATCGGGACTAGCGGCTACGAGCAGTACTTC.

This chain joins TRBV19 and TRBJ2-2; D is tentatively TRBD1 or TRBD2 (5 bases each). The CDR3 runs 15 residues. V lost 4 bases and J lost 1, with 10 bases in between. From germline, CDR1 is LNHDA and CDR2 SQIVND (reference sequence). The CDR3 protein is CASSNRDGNTGELFF. The DNA of the CDR3 is TGTGCCAGTAGTAACCGGGACGGGAACACCGGGGAGCTGTTTTTT.

This clone was observed once. V is TRBV19 and J is TRBJ1-2; 9 bases agree with TRBD1. The CDR3 sequence is 15 residues long. Germline trimming cut 6 bases from V and 3 bases from J; bases unmatched to any gene: 8. Germline V gives CDR1 LNHDA, CDR2 SQIVND (reference sequence). The CDR3 is CASSQRGTGHYGYTF. In nucleotides, the CDR3 is TGTGCCAGTAGCCAACGGGGGACAGGGCACTATGGCTACACCTTC.

The chain combines TRBV19 with TRBJ2-3, with unresolved D. V was trimmed by 1 base and J by 3 bases, leaving 14 bases between them. Germline CDR1 and CDR2: LNHDA and SQIVND (reference sequence). The CDR3 contains 16 residues. The DNA for the CDR3 is TGTGCCAGTAGTATAGGGGCGGAGATTAGGACAGATACGCAGTATTTT. Translated: CASSIGAEIRTDTQYF.